What follows are 20 T cell receptor beta chains derived from one specimen sequenced in a study of T cell repertoires in cytomegalovirus infection. Antigens for these TCRs are unknown. TCRdb re-called the reads with MiXCR, one entry per CDR3 protein. This sample has some 900,000 distinct CDR3 sequences, with 30% to 35% found just once. The sample here was cultured CD8+ T cells from PBMCs, taken from culture after CMV antigen stimulation. These TCRs come from a human donor in good health (CMV status not recorded). Some clones in this sample may be carry-over from other donors' samples.

The rearrangement joins TRBV7-9 to TRBJ1-3; D not certain. Germline V lookup: CDR1 SEHNR, CDR2 FQNEAQ (reference sequence). The CDR3 spans 14 residues. Trimming cost V 5 bases and J 3 bases, with 11 bases left between them. CDR3 sequence (DNA): TGTGCCAGCAGCCCAAGGGAAAATGGAAACACCATATATTTT. Its protein product is CASSPRENGNTIYF.

DNA of the CDR3: TGTGCCAGCAGCCTCAGCGGGGGGGCGGACAATGAGCAGTTCTTC. It translates to CASSLSGGADNEQFF. The V and J genes are TRBV9 and TRBJ2-1, with TRBD2 identical over 10 bases. The CDR3 spans 15 residues. Germline CDR1 reads SGDLS; CDR2 reads YYNGEE. V shed 4 bases, J shed 5 bases, and the junction held 6 bases outside the gene matches.

The chain uses TRBV7-8 and TRBJ1-5; a possible D gene is TRBD1 (6 bases). The CDR3 runs to 16 residues. CDR1 and CDR2 (germline): SGHVS, FQNEAQ. Trimming pared 1 base from V and 5 bases from J, leaving 15 bases between. The CDR3: CASSLGGGTSYQPQHF. CDR3 sequence (DNA): TGTGCCAGCAGCTTAGGCGGGGGGACATCTTATCAGCCCCAGCATTTT. The full variable domain, completed using reference TRBV7-8 and TRBJ1-5, is GAGVSQSPRYKVAKRGQDVALRCDPISGHVSLFWYQQALGQGPEFLTYFQNEAQLDKSGLPSDRFFAERPEGSVSTLKIQRTQQEDSAVYLCASSLGGGTSYQPQHFGDGTRLSIL.

The J gene is TRBJ1-6, the V gene TRBV20-1, with a tentative D call TRBD1 (5 bases). The germline gives CDR1 DFQATT, CDR2 SNEGSKA (reference sequence). This CDR3 contains 19 residues. V gave up 0 bases and J gave up 6 bases, with 24 bases separating them. The CDR3 sequence: CSARDTTGYIIGPNSPLHF. For the CDR3, the DNA is TGCAGTGCTAGAGATACCACAGGATACATCATAGGGCCTAATTCACCCCTCCACTTT.

The V gene is TRBV5-5, the J gene TRBJ1-2; 7 bases are shared with TRBD1. The ends lost 4 bases at V and 6 bases at J; junction bases unmatched: 9. Germline-derived CDR1 and CDR2 are SGHKS and YYEKEE (reference sequence). This CDR3 comprises 14 residues. The CDR3 sequence: CASSPPGQKDGYTF. As DNA, the CDR3 is TGTGCCAGCAGCCCCCCGGGACAGAAAGATGGCTACACCTTC.

The chain combines TRBV7-9 with TRBJ1-1; D not certain. Trimming removed 3 bases at V and 4 bases at J, with 6 bases between. Germline CDR1 SEHNR, CDR2 FQNEAQ (reference sequence). CDR3 length: 12 residues. The CDR3 DNA follows: TGTGCCAGCAGCTTCGGTTTCACTGAAGCTTTCTTT. This gives the protein CASSFGFTEAFF. Full variable domain (remainder filled in from reference TRBV7-9 and TRBJ1-1): DTGVSQNPRHKITKRGQNVTFRCDPISEHNRLYWYRQTLGQGPEFLTYFQNEAQLEKSRLLSDRFSAERPKGSFSTLEIQRTEQGDSAMYLCASSFGFTEAFFGQGTRLTVV.

The chain employs TRBV28 and TRBJ2-2; D unresolved. Trimming took 8 bases from V and 4 from J, leaving 14 bases between them. CDR3 size: 14 residues. The germline gives CDR1 MDHEN, CDR2 SYDVKM. CDR3 region: CASRPGSTTGELFF. The CDR3, as DNA: TGTGCCAGCCGACCCGGGTCTACCACCGGGGAGCTGTTTTTT.

The V gene is TRBV2, the J gene TRBJ1-5; TRBD1 might be the D (6 bases). The V gene's germline CDR1 is SNHLY and CDR2 FYNNEI. This CDR3 spans 15 amino acids. Trimming took off 8 bases at V and 5 bases at J, with 19 bases between the two ends. DNA of the CDR3: TGTGCCAGCCACCCGGCAGGGGTCCCCGATCAGCCCCAGCATTTT. Translated, it gives CASHPAGVPDQPQHF.

The sample holds a few counts of this clonotype. The V gene is TRBV10-2, the J gene TRBJ2-3; 7 nucleotides line up with TRBD2. CDR3 length: 14 residues. CDR1 is WSHSY and CDR2 is SAAADI in the germline V gene. The V segment lost 11 bases and the J segment 5 bases; nucleotides outside the gene matches: 13. The CDR3 region has the DNA TGCGCCTCCTCTTGGGGGGGAACCGGAGATACGCAGTATTTT. It is translated as CASSWGGTGDTQYF.

The chain links TRBV2 to TRBJ1-4, with D perhaps TRBD1 (5 bases). The CDR3 length is 12 residues. Germline lookup yields CDR1 SNHLY and CDR2 FYNNEI. V dropped 8 bases and J dropped 5 bases, with 9 bases sitting between them. CDR3 amino acids: CASLNRNEKLFF. The CDR3 nucleotides are TGTGCCAGCTTAAACAGGAATGAAAAACTGTTTTTT.

In this sample, this clonotype turned up many times. V usage is TRBV7-2 and J usage is TRBJ2-1; possible D gene TRBD1, 5 bases. The CDR3 runs 14 residues. Deletions cut 4 bases from V and 8 bases from J, with 15 bases between. Germline CDR1 is SGHTA and CDR2 is FQGNSA. The CDR3 DNA follows: TGTGCCAGCAGCTCCCTTGCAGGGCCCCATGAGCAGTTCTTC. Its translation: CASSSLAGPHEQFF.

In this sample, this clonotype turned up many times. The chain employs TRBV7-8 and TRBJ1-4; D gene unclear. The CDR3 runs to 13 residues. The V gene lost 4 bases and the J gene lost 4 bases, with 7 bases spanning the gap. Germline CDR1 SGHVS, CDR2 FQNEAQ. This chain's CDR3 is CASSSILNEKLFF. For the CDR3, the DNA is TGTGCCAGCAGCTCAATACTTAATGAAAAACTGTTTTTT.

This clonotype has at least ten counts. This sequence joins TRBV4-1 and TRBJ1-2, with D maybe TRBD1 (6 bases). Germline-derived CDR1 and CDR2 are MGHRA and YSYEKL. Trimming stripped 0 bases from V and 0 bases from J, with 11 bases between. This CDR3 contains 16 residues. The DNA for the CDR3 is TGCGCCAGCAGCCAAGAAGTGGGGGCAGCTAACTATGGCTACACCTTC. Protein sequence: CASSQEVGAANYGYTF.

This sequence joins TRBV19 and TRBJ1-1, with D perhaps TRBD1 (5 bases). CDR1 LNHDA and CDR2 SQIVND come from the germline V gene (reference sequence). V was pared by 4 bases and J by 4 bases, with 13 bases between. The CDR3 has 14 amino acids. CDR3 sequence: CASSTRRGGTEAFF. CDR3 DNA: TGTGCCAGTAGTACTAGACGGGGGGGCACTGAAGCTTTCTTT.

This clonotype was found a few times. The rearrangement uses TRBV12-3 or TRBV12-4 and TRBJ1-5; 7 bases fit TRBD1. V gave up 7 bases and J gave up 6 bases; unmatched junction bases: 3. The CDR3 has 12 amino acids. The CDR3 bases are TGTGCCAGCACTGCAGGGGGTCAGCCCCAGCATTTT. It codes for CASTAGGQPQHF.

This chain connects TRBV6-6 to TRBJ1-5; possibly TRBD1 for D (5 bases). This CDR3 is built from 15 residues. V was trimmed by 4 bases and J by 5 bases, leaving 15 bases between them. The germline CDR1 and CDR2 sequences are MNHNY and SVGAGI (reference sequence). CDR3 nucleotides: TGTGCCAGCAGTTTCAACCCGGGGGGGGATCAGCCCCAGCATTTT. This encodes CASSFNPGGDQPQHF.

This clonotype was counted a few times. The chain couples TRBV6-1 to TRBJ1-1, with D possibly being TRBD1 (5 bases). Germline lookup yields CDR1 MNHNS and CDR2 SASEGT. This CDR3 spans 13 amino acids. V was clipped by 6 bases and J by 1 base, with 9 bases between them. The CDR3 sequence: CASRIGANTEAFF. CDR3 coding DNA: TGTGCCAGCAGGATAGGGGCGAACACTGAAGCTTTCTTT.

The CDR3 sequence is CASSLVLAGETTDTQYF. As DNA, the CDR3 is TGTGCCAGCAGCTTAGTTCTAGCGGGCGAAACCACAGATACGCAGTATTTT. The chain uses TRBV13 and TRBJ2-3; 8 bases are shared with TRBD2. The V gene end was trimmed by 1 base and the J gene end by 2 bases; junction bases not matched to a gene: 8. Germline V gene data show CDR1 as PRHDT and CDR2 as FYEKMQ (reference sequence). The CDR3 has 17 residues.

This clonotype was observed a few times. The gene calls are TRBV15 and TRBJ2-5; tentatively, D is TRBD2 (6 bases). Germline V lookup: CDR1 LNHNV, CDR2 YYDKDF (reference sequence). Between the trimmed V and J ends, which lost 0 bases and 5 bases, there was a span of 13 bases. The CDR3 length is 15 residues. The CDR3 DNA reads TGTGCCACCAGCAGAGACGGCGGTCGGGGGGAGACCCAGTACTTC. Residues: CATSRDGGRGETQYF.

The J gene is TRBJ2-7, the V gene TRBV3-1; 9 bases match TRBD2. CDR3 size: 19 residues. The germline V gene encodes CDR1 LGHDT and CDR2 YNNKEL (reference sequence). The junction had 18 bases not matched to a gene; V was cut back by 3 bases and J by 3 bases. This chain's CDR3 is CASSHPPGVAGVHYYEQYV. The CDR3 coding sequence is TGTGCCAGCAGCCACCCCCCGGGAGTAGCGGGGGTCCACTACTACGAGCAGTACGTC.